This note documents a single TCR beta chain sequence. The data originate from a study of cytomegalovirus exposure and HLA in healthy donors. Deletions cut 0 bases from V and 3 bases from J, with 10 bases between. Germline values: CDR1 SGHTA, CDR2 FQGTGA. The CDR3 length is 15 residues. Primers for the PCR totalled 60 Vbeta and 13 Jbeta. The table came from immunoSEQ multiplex PCR; TCRdb's copy has only in-frame clones and leaves some out. The sample has more than 140,000 clones. The receptor was derived from a woman between 18 and 29 years old in good health and CMV-seronegative. This chain connects TRBV7-3 to TRBJ2-3; TRBD2 might be the D (5 bases). The sample comprised PBMCs. The chain's CDR3 is CASSLTSGETDTQYF. DNA for the CDR3: TGTGCCAGCAGCTTAACCAGCGGCGAGACAGATACGCAGTATTTT.